This TCR beta chain stems from a study of CD4 T cells in relation to SARS-CoV-2 and coronaviruses. Clones were read by immunoSEQ multiplex PCR, and TCRdb kept only the in-frame ones, dropping some. The sample includes 35,000 to 45,000 clones, about four fifths of them seen just once. As to this clone: Its target is not known.

The CDR3 has 18 residues. Germline V lookup: CDR1 MGHRA, CDR2 YSYEKL. V lost 3 bases to trimming and J lost 0 bases, with 17 bases between them. The TCR was taken from an adult with COVID-19. Sample: naive CD4+ T cells from PBMCs, cultured in vitro. Subset: naive CD4+ T cells isolated by negative enrichment. The V gene is TRBV4-1, the J gene TRBJ2-2, with D tentatively TRBD1 or TRBD2 (5 bases each). Here the CDR3 DNA reads TGCGCCAGCAGCCAGCCCTCCGGGGCTATCACGAACACCGGGGAGCTGTTTTTT. It codes for CASSQPSGAITNTGELFF.